This TCR beta chain originates from a study of T cells after yellow fever vaccination. Germline V gene data show CDR1 as DFQATT and CDR2 as SNEGSKA (reference sequence). The length of the CDR3 is 16 residues. V lost 5 bases to trimming and J lost 4 bases; unmatched junction nucleotides: 15. Template-switching 5'RACE yielded the TCR cDNA; a universal primer site and UMIs were added in the process. TCRdb used MiXCR to reprocess the 5' RACE reads, holding one entry per CDR3 protein. The sample has around 310,000 distinct CDR3 sequences, around 3.6% seen once; the top ten hold around 24%. At least ten counts were recorded for this clonotype.

This clonotype originated in a man aged 18-30 years who received the YFV17D yellow fever vaccine. This chain connects TRBV20-1 to TRBJ2-3, with TRBD1 identical over 7 bases. The sequenced sample was PBMCs, obtained on the day of the yellow fever booster vaccination. In nucleotides, the CDR3 is TGCAGTGCTCCTCACAGGGGCGGTGTTTCCGCAGATACGCAGTATTTT. Protein: CSAPHRGGVSADTQYF.